Listed below are T cell receptor beta chains from one sample, sequenced in a study of cytomegalovirus exposure and HLA in healthy donors. This table comes from immunoSEQ multiplex PCR, and its TCRdb copy is limited to in-frame clones, with some not included. The repertoire has 74,000 or so clones, around 76% of them found once; the top ten carry around 6%. Sequencing input: PBMCs. Receptors originate from a male donor in good health and CMV-seropositive. Each CDR3 is given without its conserved first and last residue. Each record gives: CDR3 protein, V gene, J gene, clone size, CDR3 length. The size entry is marked missing in some rows and otherwise reads once, few, many or a size class.

ASTSIAGGYNEQF	TRBV5-4	TRBJ2-1	-	13
ASSFTSGGDPYEQY	TRBV27	TRBJ2-7	-	14
ASSITSGIPTQY	TRBV19	TRBJ2-3	-	12
ASSVASRPNTEAF	TRBV9	TRBJ1-1	-	13
ASSSRGGGAGTEAF	TRBV6-5	TRBJ1-1	-	14
ASGVTGYGETQY	TRBV9	TRBJ2-5	-	12
ASSYSSPGTSEQY	TRBV6-5	TRBJ2-7	-	13
ASSWGDLNTEAF	TRBV7-9	TRBJ1-1	-	12
ASSWGLAGGTFYNEQF	TRBV28	TRBJ2-1	-	16
AMISGDTQY	TRBV2	TRBJ2-3	-	9
ASSSNREQGGYT	TRBV5-1	TRBJ1-2	-	12
ASSFSTGRDTIY	TRBV7-2	TRBJ1-3	once	12
AISEPGQGNEKLF	TRBV10-3	TRBJ1-4	few	13
ASGPGRYGTEAF	TRBV19	TRBJ1-1	-	12
ASSAPAHGTDTQY	TRBV19	TRBJ2-3	-	13
ASSSIGTSLISYNEQF	TRBV7-9	TRBJ2-1	-	16
ASSQRLAGISYEQY	TRBV4-2	-	-	14
ASSREETQY	TRBV11-2	TRBJ2-5	few	9
ASSLRLAGTYEQY	TRBV28	TRBJ2-7	-	13
ASSLGQGLTGELF	TRBV11-1	TRBJ2-2	-	13
ASSYTLQGRTGNTIY	TRBV18	TRBJ1-3	-	15
ASSLGWTSQQY	TRBV7-2	TRBJ2-7	-	11
ASSMTSGASTDTQY	TRBV5-5	TRBJ2-3	-	14
ASRVTSGSVFDTQY	TRBV7-9	TRBJ2-3	few	14
ASSEGLAQTAYEQY	TRBV6-1	TRBJ2-7	-	14
ASSLVSGVGYT	TRBV7-9	TRBJ1-2	-	11
ASSLTGGDYGYT	TRBV7-9	TRBJ1-2	-	12
ASTGGAGGYT	TRBV28	TRBJ1-2	-	10
ASSLGTIFSYEQY	TRBV5-6	TRBJ2-7	-	13
AVGAGSSLMGNEQF	TRBV10-3	TRBJ2-1	-	14
ASSKRQGLGYEQY	TRBV25-1	TRBJ2-7	-	13
ATSQGAVPTYGYT	TRBV9	TRBJ1-2	-	13
ASSWGTGGDYGYT	TRBV5-4	TRBJ1-2	-	13
ASVLAGSTGELF	TRBV6-1	TRBJ2-2	-	12
ASRGTGGAYEQY	TRBV28	TRBJ2-7	-	12
ASSRFLTDTQY	TRBV6-5	TRBJ2-3	-	11
AWSVRGASDTQY	TRBV30	TRBJ2-3	-	12
ASSFTRKLLSTDTQY	TRBV7-4	TRBJ2-3	-	15
ASRNRGKGTDTQY	TRBV27	TRBJ2-3	-	13
ASSYLAGGYNEQF	TRBV5-4	TRBJ2-1	-	13
ASSTLAGWGHEQY	TRBV19	TRBJ2-7	-	13